A single T cell receptor beta chain is shown here with its context. A much larger clone lies a single base off, so this may be a read error. These data originate in a study of metastatic and nonmetastatic thyroid tumors. Study overall: Malignant and benign thyroid patients had repertoires compared in peripheral blood and tumor or nodule tissue.

The entire patient cohort was treatment-naive prior to thyroid surgery. Trimming cost V 5 bases and J 2 bases; bases outside gene matches: 1. Germline V gene data show CDR1 as SGHDT and CDR2 as YYEEEE. The CDR3 is made up of 14 amino acids. TCRdb reanalyzed the PCR reads with MiXCR. Among tens of thousands of clones listed, approximately 18% were seen once. This chain uses TRBV5-6 with TRBJ2-3; 11 bases are shared with TRBD1. The receptor's source is a male donor with papillary thyroid cancer or a benign thyroid nodule (not recorded which). Some clones in this sample may be carry-over from other donors' samples. The specimen was blood. The CDR3 sequence is CASRGQGVTDTQYF. The CDR3 bases are TGTGCCAGCAGGGGACAGGGGGTCACAGATACGCAGTATTTT.